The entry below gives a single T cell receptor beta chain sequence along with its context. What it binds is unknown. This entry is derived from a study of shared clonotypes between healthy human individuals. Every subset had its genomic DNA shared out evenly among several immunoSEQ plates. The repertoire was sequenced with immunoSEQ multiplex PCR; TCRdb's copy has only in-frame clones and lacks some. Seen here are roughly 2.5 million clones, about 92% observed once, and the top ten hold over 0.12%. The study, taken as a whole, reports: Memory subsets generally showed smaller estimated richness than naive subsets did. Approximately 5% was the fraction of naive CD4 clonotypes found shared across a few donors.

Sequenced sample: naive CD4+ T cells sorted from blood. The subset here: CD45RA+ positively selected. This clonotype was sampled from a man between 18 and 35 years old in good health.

This chain's CDR3 is CASSGQQGGQETQYF. CDR3 sequence (DNA): TGTGCCAGCTCAGGACAACAGGGTGGCCAAGAGACCCAGTACTTC. The rearrangement links TRBV18 to TRBJ2-5; TRBD1 is a possible D gene (6 bases). The CDR3 length is 15 residues. CDR1 is KGHSH and CDR2 is LQKENI in the germline V gene. Trimming shortened V by 5 bases and J by 1 base, and 14 bases separated the two germline ends.